This record looks at one T cell receptor (beta chain) sequence and its context. CDR3 length: 14 residues. In germline, CDR1 is GTSNPN, CDR2 SVGIG (reference sequence). With V trimmed by 2 bases and J by 5 bases, 8 bases remained unmatched. The sample is drawn from a study of blood T cell repertoires in COVID-19. Study as a whole: Acute-phase and convalescent COVID-19 samples originated in the United States, Italy and Spain. T cells, B-cell-depleted T cells, or PBMCs provided the cDNA or gDNA that served as material.

Authors' data handling: Using reference gene primer amplification, nucleated cell counts were estimated. The assay was immunoSEQ multiplex PCR, and TCRdb's table has in-frame clones only and misses some. The V and J calls and clone size come from that table; D and trimming were worked out from the DNA. The sample shows about 160,000 clones, around four fifths of them seen only once. The receptor was isolated from a man aged 35 to 55 who had recovered from COVID-19. This chain joins TRBV30 and TRBJ2-5, with 7 bases that match TRBD1. Sequencing used peripheral blood. DNA for the CDR3: TGTGCCTGGAGTCTACAGGACAGGCGGGAGACCCAGTACTTC. Its protein is CAWSLQDRRETQYF.